This T cell receptor (beta chain) was captured in a study of blood T cell repertoires in COVID-19 (dated by TCRdb to 2020 to 2021). Turning to the overall study: Samples from collaborators originated in the United States, Italy and Spain and spanned both the acute and convalescent phases of COVID-19. The prospective study material was composed of cDNA or gDNA derived from T cells, B-cell-depleted T cells, or PBMCs. Deeply sampled blood TCRbeta repertoires from subjects exposed to, actively infected with, or recovered from COVID-19 were included in the dataset. The repertoires were made available in a free public database intended to serve as a resource for research on the immune response to SARS-CoV-2. Samples were obtained from the ongoing ImmuneRACE study (first 160 participants) and from 1,000 to 1,500 subjects provided by 6 global collaborators. A de-identified subject ID, COVID-19 status, age in years and sex were almost always included in the sample metadata. Where HLA class I and class II types were available, the types were taken from metadata supplied by the sample provider, not from assay-based typing.

The immunoSEQ Assay, a bias-controlled multiplex PCR, was used to amplify TCRbeta CDR3 regions from genomic DNA. On the study's bioinformatics: The number of nucleated cells in each sample was estimated from the amplification of reference gene primers within the assay. To quantify the absolute abundance of each unique TCRbeta CDR3 rearrangement, sequence reads were collapsed and filtered. For each sample, productive Simpson clonality was calculated as the square root of Simpson's diversity index over productive rearrangements. TCRdb's version of the immuneACCESS table is confined to in-frame rearrangements and falls short of the full clone set. An unresolved V gene accounts for under half of the shortfall where checked; the remainder is of unknown origin. The V and J calls and clone size are taken from that table; D and trimming were inferred from the DNA. The sample records under 200,000 clones, over 70% of which are singletons. The ten largest account for approximately 10% of the sample.

With respect to this clone: Its antigen has not been determined. No much larger clonotype is one base removed from it; base qualities were not supplied.

The investigation overall reported the following: Clinical and demographic metadata were provided uncurated, with the amount varying by source and participant.

Measured from the cysteine to the phenylalanine, the CDR3 is 14 residues long. Just CDR3 DNA is preserved here, 42 bases in frame from base 1. V loses 11 bases at its end and J loses 6 bases; junction bases beyond the gene matches: 15. CDR1 and CDR2 were assigned from the germline V gene as MDHEN and SYDVKM. In the prospective study, participants were roughly 18 to 95 years old, resided in about 25 geographic areas of the United States, and were enrolled through a virtual design. Cohort assignment in the prospective study relied on participant-reported clinical history from a screening survey and a study questionnaire. ImmuneRACE Cohort 3 recovered participants were defined by two consecutive negative NP/OP PCR tests, healthcare professional clearance, or symptom resolution. In the prospective study, whole blood, serum and a nasopharyngeal or oropharyngeal swab were collected from each participant by mobile phlebotomists. Prospective study participants could optionally give additional blood draws and questionnaires over a roughly two-month period. Blood samples from the prospective study were shipped frozen or at room temperature prior to DNA extraction.

The sample taken for sequencing was PBMCs or T cells enriched from blood (not recorded which). The source is a man aged 50-60 years who had recovered from COVID-19. The chain is made from TRBV28 and TRBJ1-2; 7 central nucleotides agree with TRBD1. The nucleotides are TGTGCCGCAGGTCGCAGGGGGGCTCTCCATGGCTACACCTTC. Its protein is CAAGRRGALHGYTF.